Listed below are T cell receptor beta chains from one sample, sequenced in a study of cytomegalovirus exposure and HLA in healthy donors. The protocol was immunoSEQ multiplex PCR, while the TCRdb copy is restricted to in-frame clones and leaves out a portion. The sample holds about 130,000 clones, roughly 89% seen once. The sample was PBMCs. These receptor sequences come from a woman aged 18-30 years in good health and CMV-seronegative. Both conserved end residues are part of each CDR3. The D gene is left open where the match is weak. Expanded clones are given a class, and other clones once, few, many or no size at all.

cdr3_aa cdr3_nt clone_size cdr3_length j_call v_call d_call
CASSDRGLRDTIYF TGTGCCAGCAGTGATCGGGGACTTCGGGACACCATATATTTT NA 14 TRBJ1-3 TRBV2 NA
CASSSGLAGGNEQFF TGTGCCAGCAGCTCCGGGCTAGCGGGGGGGAATGAGCAGTTCTTC few 15 TRBJ2-1 TRBV11-3 TRBD2
CASSLSTVYSGANVLTF TGTGCCAGCAGTTTGAGCACTGTTTACTCTGGGGCCAACGTCCTGACTTTC NA 17 TRBJ2-6 TRBV27 NA
CASSPFGKVGNEQFF TGTGCCAGCAGCCCCTTCGGTAAGGTCGGGAATGAGCAGTTCTTC NA 15 TRBJ2-1 TRBV9 NA
CASRSRRGSTDTQYF TGTGCCAGTAGATCGAGGCGGGGCAGCACAGATACGCAGTATTTT NA 15 TRBJ2-3 TRBV19 NA
CASIPGGRWSNQPQHF TGTGCCAGCATCCCCGGGGGGCGATGGAGCAATCAGCCCCAGCATTTT NA 16 TRBJ1-5 TRBV28 NA
CASRIKDRTGTEAFF TGTGCCAGCAGAATCAAGGACAGAACGGGCACTGAAGCTTTCTTT NA 15 TRBJ1-1 TRBV27 NA
CATSGRGYNEQFF TGTGCCACCAGCGGGAGGGGCTACAATGAGCAGTTCTTC NA 13 TRBJ2-1 TRBV6-5 TRBD2
CASSWGGFTDTQYF TGTGCCAGCAGTTGGGGGGGATTCACAGATACGCAGTATTTT NA 14 TRBJ2-3 TRBV27 TRBD2
CASSALTSGPWGTDTQYF TGTGCCAGCAGTGCTCTCACTAGCGGGCCGTGGGGGACAGATACGCAGTATTTT few 18 TRBJ2-3 TRBV25-1 TRBD2
CASSLKTGVEQFF TGTGCCAGCAGCTTGAAGACAGGGGTTGAGCAGTTCTTC NA 13 TRBJ2-1 TRBV9 TRBD1
CLTKIGRTQPQHF TGTCTGACTAAGATTGGTAGGACTCAGCCCCAGCATTTT NA 13 TRBJ1-5 TRBV6-4 NA
CASSRGAGRDNEQFF TGTGCCAGTAGCCGTGGGGCCGGGAGGGACAATGAGCAGTTCTTC NA 15 TRBJ2-1 TRBV19 TRBD2
CASNDSPRELFF TGTGCCAGCAACGACAGTCCGCGGGAGCTGTTTTTT once 12 TRBJ2-2 TRBV6-1 NA
CASSRLQGRGEKLFF TGTGCCAGCAGTAGATTACAGGGAAGAGGGGAAAAACTGTTTTTT NA 15 TRBJ1-4 TRBV2 NA
CSVDRGRTEAFF TGCAGCGTCGACAGGGGGCGGACTGAAGCTTTCTTT NA 12 TRBJ1-1 TRBV29-1 TRBD1
CASSPSNQPQHF TGTGCCAGCTCACCGTCAAATCAGCCCCAGCATTTT NA 12 TRBJ1-5 TRBV18 NA
CASSLLAGDHEQFF TGCGCCAGCAGCTTACTAGCGGGAGACCATGAGCAGTTCTTC once 14 TRBJ2-1 TRBV5-1 TRBD2
CASSHSGTVNTIYF TGTGCCAGCAGCCATTCCGGGACAGTAAACACCATATATTTT NA 14 TRBJ1-3 TRBV11-2 TRBD1
CASSQLEGDSRTDTQYF TGCGCCAGCAGCCAACTAGAAGGGGACAGTCGCACAGATACGCAGTATTTT NA 17 TRBJ2-3 TRBV4-1 TRBD1
CASSLYRQGNYGYTF TGTGCCAGCAGCCTCTACCGACAGGGAAACTATGGCTACACCTTC NA 15 TRBJ1-2 TRBV7-2 TRBD1
CASSETGQGLSYGYTF TGTGCCAGCAGTGAAACCGGACAGGGCCTAAGCTATGGCTACACCTTC once 16 TRBJ1-2 TRBV2 TRBD1
CASSPLGSGISYNEQFF TGTGCCAGCAGCCCCCTGGGTAGCGGGATTTCCTACAATGAGCAGTTCTTC NA 17 TRBJ2-1 TRBV7-6 TRBD2
CASSIRRSHEQFF TGTGCCAGTAGTATAAGGAGATCGCATGAGCAGTTCTTC NA 13 TRBJ2-1 TRBV19 NA
CASSWGGDYEQYF TGTGCCAGCAGCTGGGGCGGGGACTACGAGCAGTACTTC NA 13 TRBJ2-7 TRBV5-6 NA
CASSVGQGLSFPTVPYGYTF TGTGCCAGCAGCGTAGGTCAGGGCCTAAGCTTCCCGACCGTCCCCTATGGCTACACCTTC NA 20 TRBJ1-2 TRBV9 NA
CASSLTGTYTEAFF TGCGCCAGCAGCTTGACAGGGACCTACACTGAAGCTTTCTTT NA 14 TRBJ1-1 TRBV5-1 NA
CASTPRQGGEQYF TGTGCCAGCACCCCGCGACAGGGTGGCGAGCAGTACTTC once 13 TRBJ2-7 TRBV28 TRBD1
CASSVIRAGSYEQYF TGTGCCAGCAGTGTTATAAGGGCAGGGTCCTACGAGCAGTACTTC NA 15 TRBJ2-7 TRBV28 NA
CASSQYLTGETEAFF TGCGCCAGCAGCCAGTACCTAACAGGGGAAACTGAAGCTTTCTTT few 15 TRBJ1-1 TRBV4-3 TRBD1
CASTTGTLNTEAFF TGCGCCAGCACGACAGGGACGCTGAACACTGAAGCTTTCTTT NA 14 TRBJ1-1 TRBV5-1 TRBD1
CAKEASGGYTF TGTGCCAAAGAGGCCTCGGGGGGCTACACCTTC once 11 TRBJ1-2 TRBV5-4 NA
CASSTSVQETQYF NA NA 13 TRBJ2-5 TRBV2 NA
CASSVRVGKDTDTQYF TGTGCCAGCAGCGTCAGGGTGGGGAAAGACACAGATACGCAGTATTTT NA 16 TRBJ2-3 TRBV9 NA
CSGQTGSSETQYF TGCAGCGGACAAACAGGGTCTTCGGAGACCCAGTACTTC NA 13 TRBJ2-5 TRBV29-1 NA
CASSPINRDRASYEQYF TGTGCCAGCAGCCCAATTAACCGGGACAGGGCATCCTACGAGCAGTACTTC NA 17 TRBJ2-7 TRBV11-2 TRBD1
CASRIDRGTSNIQYF TGTGCCAGCAGAATCGACAGGGGAACCTCCAACATTCAGTACTTC NA 15 TRBJ2-4 TRBV6-5 TRBD1
CASSQTGGAYNEQFF TGTGCCAGTAGTCAGACAGGGGGGGCCTACAATGAGCAGTTCTTC NA 15 TRBJ2-1 TRBV19 TRBD1
CASCLARDEQFF TGTGCCAGCTGCCTAGCGCGGGATGAGCAGTTCTTC NA 12 TRBJ2-1 TRBV28 NA
CASSQDASDSYNEQFF TGTGCCAGCAGCCAAGATGCCTCAGACTCCTACAATGAGCAGTTCTTC NA 16 TRBJ2-1 TRBV14 NA
CASSLAGEQFF TGCGCCAGCAGCTTGGCCGGGGAGCAGTTCTTC NA 11 TRBJ2-1 TRBV5-1 NA